This T cell receptor beta chain was sequenced during a study of cytomegalovirus exposure and HLA in healthy donors. Across the whole study: Most donors, 81% of over 350 genotyped, fell in the Caucasian-associated ancestry cluster.

Each of the donors was a healthy bone marrow donor. The PCR made use of 60 Vbeta and 13 Jbeta primers. Generated by immunoSEQ multiplex PCR, the TCRdb table keeps only in-frame clones and is missing some. The sample records about 130,000 clones, about 72% being singletons. The CDR3 has 19 amino acids. Germline assignment: CDR1 LGHNA and CDR2 YNFKEQ. Losses at the gene ends were 1 base for V and 2 bases for J; bases not matched to a gene: 11. The sequence derives from a female donor in good health and CMV-seronegative. The specimen was PBMCs. V and J are TRBV4-2 and TRBJ1-3, with 10 bases fitting TRBD1. The CDR3 reads CASSQVKGDRGSAGNTIYF. In DNA, the CDR3 is TGTGCCAGCAGCCAAGTAAAGGGGGACAGGGGATCAGCTGGAAACACCATATATTTT.